These T cell receptor beta chains were read from a single sample in a study of blood T cell dynamics during melanoma immunotherapy. Data came from immunoSEQ multiplex PCR; TCRdb stores just in-frame clones and leaves some out. The sample gives 1,500 or so clones, roughly 80% of which show up once; 16% is in the top ten. The material was CD8+ T cells from blood, obtained from a patient treated with checkpoint blockade. These receptor sequences come from a human donor with melanoma. Both conserved end residues are trimmed from each CDR3.

v_call cdr3_aa
TRBV28 ASSFDPPGGPQETQY
TRBV21-1 ASSKSRLAESSYNEQF
TRBV10-1 ASGRQGRTDTQY
TRBV6-5 ASSHYRNTGELF
TRBV7-9 ASSPTRAGELF
TRBV4-2 ASSRGGDGYT
TRBV7-7 ASSFRRGGTGELF
TRBV29-1 SVRDSYEQY
TRBV9 ASSGTTQY
TRBV11-1 ASTPRRGGFETGELF
TRBV9 ASSGSGRGADTQY
TRBV7-9 ASLIGGDDEQY
TRBV2 ASSSQGLRLYEQY
TRBV18 ASSPSSGGAAGETQY
TRBV11-2 ASSLEWGSGNTIY
TRBV5-1 ASSLDVGRPQY
TRBV7-8 ASSLTKGTRNTEAF
TRBV5-6 ASSFLRESATNEKLF
TRBV13 ASSARTGLNNEQF
TRBV11-2 ASSPEGTGVTYGYT
TRBV11-2 ASSLEQGYEQY
TRBV6-6 ASGGGEKLF
TRBV15 ATSIGVGEQNIQY
TRBV5-4 ASSLSIQGEEKLF
TRBV11-1 ASSLERGTGVAKNIQY